This T cell receptor beta chain derives from a study of cytomegalovirus exposure and HLA in healthy donors. Study-wide background: Early release data held about 85 million unique TCRs from HLA-typed donors.

CDR3 size: 15 residues. Germline loops: CDR1 LNHNV, CDR2 YYDKDF (reference sequence). V dropped 8 bases and J dropped 4 bases, with 18 bases sitting between them. General study results and limits: Testing in vitro showed three CMV-associated chains specific for CMV antigens.

Turning to this clone: Antigen unknown.

The PCR was carried out with 60 Vbeta primers and 13 Jbeta primers. Clones were read by immunoSEQ multiplex PCR, and TCRdb kept only the in-frame ones, dropping some. The table has some 150,000 clones, more than 60% seen once. Source material: PBMCs. The sequence came from a human donor in good health. This chain links TRBV15 with TRBJ2-1; weak D call: TRBD2 (5 bases). The CDR3 here is CATSTFIGEYNEQFF. DNA for the CDR3: TGTGCCACCTCTACGTTTATCGGGGAGTACAATGAGCAGTTCTTC.